The clone carrying this T cell receptor (beta chain) was seen repeatedly, ten times or more. Antigen specificity is unknown. Profiling relied on immunoSEQ multiplex PCR, and the TCRdb table lists in-frame clones only, not all of them. The table records around 400,000 clones, just over 85% of them present only once. The data originate from a study of cytomegalovirus exposure and HLA in healthy donors. The study, taken as a whole, reports: It was confirmed in vitro that a few of the CMV-associated chains were specific for CMV antigens.

The CDR3 runs 13 residues. The V end was cut by 7 bases, the J end by 6 bases, with 16 bases between. The germline V gene encodes CDR1 MDHEN and CDR2 SYDVKM. Sequencing was done on a sample of PBMCs. The source is a young woman in good health and CMV-seronegative. The chain joins TRBV28 to TRBJ2-7, with D uncertain. In DNA, the CDR3 is TGTGCCAGCATATCCGGTTCCCCTCCCGAGCAGTACTTC. It codes for CASISGSPPEQYF. The full variable domain, completed using reference TRBV28 and TRBJ2-7, is DVKVTQSSRYLVKRTGEKVFLECVQDMDHENMFWYRQDPGLGLRLIYFSYDVKMKEKGDIPEGYSVSREKKERFSLILESASTNQTSMYLCASISGSPPEQYFGPGTRLTVT.